A selection of T cell receptor beta chains follows, all from one sample in a study of blood T cell repertoires in COVID-19. The repertoire was sequenced with immunoSEQ multiplex PCR; TCRdb's copy has only in-frame clones and lacks some. This sample yields about 220,000 clones, of which roughly 90% are seen a single time; around 3.8% belongs to the top ten. Sequencing was done on a sample of PBMCs or T cells enriched from blood (not recorded which). The receptors derive from a woman aged 40 to 50 with acute COVID-19. Both conserved end residues are part of each CDR3. Clone size is shown for a subset of rows, as once, few, many or a class of expanded clone.

v_call,clone_size,j_call,cdr3_aa
TRBV24-1,-,TRBJ1-2,CATSDPGQRGSGYTF
TRBV27,-,TRBJ1-5,CASSPWAGESPQHF
TRBV2,-,TRBJ1-3,CASSEGGLGNTIYF
TRBV11-2,-,TRBJ1-2,CASSLRTADPRGYTF
TRBV5-1,few,TRBJ2-1,CASSLEGLVYNEQFF
TRBV5-1,-,TRBJ2-1,CASSGPGLAGGPKEQFF
TRBV28,-,TRBJ1-5,CASSSGGSRNQPQHF
TRBV5-1,-,TRBJ1-6,CASSLSTEAYNSPLHF
TRBV19,-,TRBJ2-4,CASSHGQPAKNIQYF
TRBV5-1,-,TRBJ1-2,CASSNTGTGGLDGYTF
TRBV3-1/TRBV3-2,-,TRBJ2-2,CASSDWTASNTGELFF
TRBV2,-,TRBJ1-1,CASRETGTQGEAFF
TRBV5-1,-,TRBJ1-2,CASSLEGAGGYTF
TRBV2,-,TRBJ1-3,CASSEFRVYRSGSGNTIYF
TRBV29-1,-,TRBJ1-1,CSVVVANTEAFF
TRBV11-2,-,TRBJ2-1,CASSLVRGLGSYNEQFF
TRBV6-5,-,TRBJ2-7,CASSTTGPYEQYF
TRBV3-1/TRBV3-2,-,TRBJ1-2,CASSRIGQGIIGYTF
TRBV28,-,TRBJ1-5,CASTPDRQVIQPQHF
TRBV13,-,TRBJ1-3,CASSPEDRGGNTIYF
TRBV29-1,-,TRBJ1-2,CSVFGQGLSYGYTF
TRBV6-5,-,TRBJ1-5,CASSSGQYSNQPQHF
TRBV19,-,TRBJ2-5,CASSPRGLGQTGETQYF
TRBV5-1,-,TRBJ1-2,CASSGSGTGYYGYTF
TRBV9,-,TRBJ2-2,CASSLNTGELFF
TRBV3-1/TRBV3-2,-,TRBJ1-6,CASSQELQWGGINSPLHF
TRBV24-1,-,TRBJ1-4,CATSDLPGGEKLFF
TRBV9,-,TRBJ1-1,CASGDEGEAFF
TRBV5-5,-,TRBJ2-7,CASSLSGQAYEQYF
TRBV27,-,TRBJ2-3,CASSLTDTQYF
TRBV27,few,TRBJ1-2,CASSLVGGANPTPYGYTF
TRBV7-9,-,TRBJ1-5,CASRRTGGEPQHF
TRBV7-9,-,TRBJ2-1,CASSSEGGVYNEQFF
TRBV7-9,-,TRBJ2-5,CASSLAYFRDQETQYF
TRBV13,few,TRBJ2-7,CASSLGLRVEQYF
TRBV19,-,TRBJ2-1,CASSLMVAGRQFF
TRBV6-5,once,TRBJ2-1,CASELAGGPAVQFF
TRBV15,-,TRBJ2-1,CATSRGRDMSSYNEQFF
TRBV2,-,TRBJ2-1,CASSEAGRVNEQFF
TRBV6-6,-,TRBJ2-7,CASSPTTSGGAPYEQYF
TRBV9,-,TRBJ1-4,CASSPEGGRVNEKLFF
TRBV11-2,-,TRBJ1-2,CASSLPGLFNGYTF
TRBV5-1,-,TRBJ1-2,CASSLANRVDYGYTF
TRBV27,once,TRBJ2-1,CASSRDSTIANEQFF